The 5 T cell receptor beta chains below were found in one sample sequenced in a study of lung T cells in sarcoidosis with Löfgren's syndrome. One entry per CDR3 protein results from TCRdb running MiXCR on the reads. The repertoire holds 6,500 to 9,000 distinct CDR3 sequences, with roughly 21% as singletons. What was sequenced was CD4+ T cells from bronchoalveolar lavage fluid. All receptors come from a human donor with sarcoidosis (Löfgren's syndrome or another form), or a control subject (not recorded which).

This clonotype was counted a few times. The V gene is TRBV20-1, the J gene TRBJ2-5; D might be TRBD2 (6 bases). Germline V gene sequence: CDR1 DFQATT, CDR2 SNEGSKA (reference sequence). V dropped 0 bases and J dropped 3 bases, with 14 bases sitting between them. This CDR3 is built from 15 residues. The CDR3 sequence is CSARDPTGTEETQYF. The CDR3 DNA follows: TGCAGTGCTAGAGACCCAACCGGGACTGAAGAGACCCAGTACTTC.

Details on this clonotype: A much larger clone is a single base away; this may be a read error. This sequence joins TRBV7-3 and TRBJ2-7, with D uncertain. The CDR3 runs to 13 residues. Germline assignment: CDR1 SGHTA and CDR2 FQGTGA. The CDR3 DNA reads as TGTGCCAGCAGCTTATTAGCAAGTGGCGAGCATTACTTC. Protein product: CASSLLASGEHYF.

This clonotype was seen at least ten times. The V gene is TRBV6-1, the J gene TRBJ2-7, with a weak D call TRBD1 (6 bases). Germline V gene lookup returns CDR1 MNHNS and CDR2 SASEGT. This CDR3 spans 13 amino acids. The V end lost 3 bases, the J end lost 9 bases, and 15 bases lay between the germline ends. The CDR3 sequence is CASSDTGPAGQYF. CDR3 nucleotide sequence: TGTGCCAGCAGTGACACAGGGCCGGCGGGGCAGTACTTC.

In regard to this clonotype: At one boundary the junction diverges from the germline segment, which might be a read error. The CDR3 region is CASSSFPRGVDTQCF. The CDR3 coding sequence is TGTGCCAGCAGTTCTTTCCCCCGGGGGGTAGATACGCAGTGTTTT. This chain uses TRBV7-2 with TRBJ2-3; 7 nucleotides agree with TRBD2. CDR3 size: 15 residues. In germline, CDR1 is SGHTA, CDR2 FQGNSA.

In its sample, this clonotype was seen many times. The chain is built from TRBV3-1 and TRBJ1-1; no definite D call. V was trimmed by 1 base and J by 4 bases, leaving 10 bases between them. The germline gives CDR1 LGHDT, CDR2 YNNKEL (reference sequence). There are 14 residues in the CDR3. The CDR3, as DNA: TGTGCCAGCAGCCAAGGGGCTTTGCCCACTGAAGCTTTCTTT. Translated, it gives CASSQGALPTEAFF. Full variable domain (rest looked up from reference TRBV3-1 and TRBJ1-1): DTAVSQTPKYLVTQMGNDKSIKCEQNLGHDTMYWYKQDSKKFLKIMFSYNNKELIINETVPNRFSPKSPDKAHLNLHINSLELGDSAVYFCASSQGALPTEAFFGQGTRLTVV.